This TCR beta chain was captured by sequencing in a study of T cells in Graves' hyperthyroidism and ophthalmopathy (dated by TCRdb to 2018 to 2020). Regarding the research as a whole: Peripheral blood samples were taken at initial diagnosis, before any treatment was given. To identify distinguishing TCR V-J signatures, a discovery cohort of around 100 patients was used, comprising roughly 45 with Graves' ophthalmopathy and 55 to 65 with stable Graves' hyperthyroidism. In roughly six Graves' hyperthyroidism patients, the study also compared T-cell repertoires from thyroid tissue with T-cell repertoires from blood. After sampling, hyperthyroidism patients received methimazole starting at 30 mg daily, and ophthalmopathy patients received high-dose intravenous methylprednisolone. Prospective prediction of ophthalmopathy was tested in an independent validation cohort of approximately 19 hyperthyroidism patients and 17 patients who later progressed to ophthalmopathy. The paper reports TCR Vbeta CDR3 sequencing of 130 to 150 peripheral blood samples: some 44 ophthalmopathy, under 80 hyperthyroidism and some 17 progressor patients. The roughly 100 discovery patients were divided at random into training and test sets in a 7:3 ratio.

Amplification of TCR beta CDR3 regions was carried out from RNA transcripts. The first round of RT-PCR for the TCR CDR3 was performed with the HTBI primer set and the Qiagen OneStep RT-PCR kit. A second multiplex PCR round built the libraries, followed by size selection and purification. Libraries were sequenced paired-end with 100 bp reads on an Illumina HiSeq2000. From the authors' description of their analysis: Raw data were processed with SOAPnuke, discarding reads with adapters, uncalled bases, mean Phred below 15, or no exact constant-primer or identifier match. High-quality paired reads were merged with COPE v1.2.5, and unique nucleotide sequences were defined as clonotypes. Clonotypes were aligned to IMGT TRBV, TRBD and TRBJ reference segments using MiTCR v1.1. The analysis included only V-J combinations with a frequency above 0.0001, which together covered 99% to 99.2% of the repertoires. The TCS score was defined as F50 (clonal expansion) divided by E x V (chaos), with BLOSUM62-based TCRdist calculated between CDR3 peptides within each V-J. Welch's t-statistics and random forest reduced 500 to 650 V-J features to about 13, which were used in a naive Bayes classifier (R e1071). TCRdb cleaned the public reads at Q25 with fastp, built clones with MiXCR and kept in-frame beta chains. Identical CDR3 proteins give one entry, which carries the most common genes and DNA. TCRdb's processing, not the study's, gives the V and J calls here. In all, the sample holds a few hundred thousand distinct CDR3 sequences, and 15% to 17% of those were seen once. The biggest ten clones account for 12% to 15% of the sample.

At the junction V is shortened by 4 bases and J by 4 bases, with 9 bases in between. CDR1 LGHNA and CDR2 YNFKEQ were looked up in the germline V gene. The CDR3, from cysteine to phenylalanine, totals 13 residues. Only the CDR3 region is kept as DNA, spanning 39 bases read in frame from base 1. This clonotype came up a few times. Its antigen is not yet known. No per-base quality is available; no much larger clone lies one base away. General conclusions and limits of the study: Blood samples also contained most of the expanded thyroid clonotypes (frequency above 0.001), which suggests that blood repertoires may reflect thyroid immune responses. A 13 V-J signature model separated ophthalmopathy from stable hyperthyroidism, with about 90% sensitivity and 81.08% specificity in cross-validation and 80%/75% in testing. In validation, the model predicted progression to ophthalmopathy with 55% to 71% sensitivity and less than 75% specificity, a median of about 6.7 months before onset. Sample size was not statistically predetermined, and investigators were not blinded to group allocation.

Stable Graves' hyperthyroidism was defined as no progression to ophthalmopathy during 18 months of follow-up. The hyperthyroidism patients were between 18 and 65 years old and newly diagnosed, with a disease duration of less than 2 months. The study excluded patients with uncontrolled infections, other autoimmune diseases, pregnancy or lactation. Diagnoses were based on clinical symptoms, serum thyroxine and TRAb, thyroid ultrasound and orbital computed tomography. Ficoll-Paque density gradient centrifugation was used to isolate PBMCs from approximately 10 ml of fresh peripheral blood. Total RNA was extracted using Trizol reagent, and RNA quality was assessed on an Agilent 2100 Bioanalyzer.

This chain joins TRBV4-2 to TRBJ2-3; the D gene is unclear. What was sequenced was blood. This clonotype was sampled from a woman between 18 and 30 years old with Graves' hyperthyroidism. At the DNA level, the sequence is TGTGCCAGCAGCCCGCTGCCCTCAGATACGCAGTATTTT. This yields the protein CASSPLPSDTQYF.